A single sample gave rise to the 11 T cell receptor beta chains below, sequenced in a study of blood T cell repertoires in COVID-19. Using immunoSEQ multiplex PCR, the repertoire was profiled, and TCRdb retains in-frame clones only, with some absent. The profile shows 30,000 to 45,000 clones, roughly 90% of them singletons. Sequenced input: peripheral blood. Source of these receptors: a man aged 65-85 years with acute or convalescent COVID-19.

The chain uses TRBV9 and TRBJ1-4; tentatively, D is TRBD1 (5 bases). CDR3 size: 15 residues. Germline lookup yields CDR1 SGDLS and CDR2 YYNGEE. V lost 3 bases, J lost 3 bases, and 12 bases lay in between. The CDR3 sequence: CASSGWGVPNEKLFF. CDR3 nucleotides: TGTGCCAGCAGCGGGTGGGGGGTGCCTAATGAAAAACTGTTTTTT.

This rearrangement joins TRBV11-2 to TRBJ1-2, with 8 bases fitting TRBD1. Germline loops: CDR1 SGHAT, CDR2 FQNNGV. This CDR3 has 14 residues. Germline trimming cut 2 bases from V and 4 bases from J; bases unmatched to any gene: 3. The CDR3 sequence: CASSLQGAGYGYTF. The CDR3 region has the DNA TGTGCCAGCAGCTTACAGGGGGCGGGCTATGGCTACACCTTC.

This clone has a single count. This chain joins TRBV18 and TRBJ1-1; 9 nucleotides match TRBD1. Unmatched junction bases numbered 2, after V lost 2 bases and J lost 1 base. CDR1 is KGHSH and CDR2 is LQKENI in the germline V gene. The CDR3 sequence is 15 residues long. The chain's CDR3 is CASSPTTGGNTEAFF. CDR3 DNA: TGTGCCAGCTCACCAACGACAGGGGGGAACACTGAAGCTTTCTTT.

The chain carries TRBV7-8 and TRBJ1-2; D possibly corresponds to TRBD1 (5 bases). V was clipped by 6 bases and J by 8 bases, with 16 bases between them. The germline gives CDR1 SGHVS, CDR2 FQNEAQ. CDR3 length: 13 residues. In DNA, the CDR3 is TGTGCCAGCAGTTTTACGGACGGGGGAGGCTACACCTTC. This sequence encodes CASSFTDGGGYTF.

The chain has TRBV19 and TRBJ2-4; 12 nucleotides align to TRBD2. Germline V CDR1 and CDR2: LNHDA, SQIVND (reference sequence). Trimming took 5 bases from V and 7 from J; bases not matched to a gene: 15. The CDR3 contains 18 residues. The CDR3 DNA reads as TGTGCCAGTAGTCCCCAGTCCCCGGGACTAGCGGGTTGGAACATTCAGTACTTC. Translated, it gives CASSPQSPGLAGWNIQYF.

The V gene is TRBV6-5, the J gene TRBJ1-5; the D gene is possibly TRBD1 (6 bases). The CDR3 consists of 15 residues. Germline-derived CDR1 and CDR2 are MNHEY and SVGAGI. The germline V and J ends were trimmed by 0 bases and 5 bases, with 11 bases remaining between them. In DNA, the CDR3 is TGTGCCAGCAGTTACTCTGTAAAGGGGGATCAGCCCCAGCATTTT. This sequence encodes CASSYSVKGDQPQHF.

The CDR3 region is CASKSLSRTGTEAFF. In DNA form, the CDR3 reads TGTGCCAGTAAGTCCCTTTCCAGGACGGGGACTGAAGCTTTCTTT. The genes are TRBV19 and TRBJ1-1; D is ambiguous. The germline CDR1 and CDR2 sequences are LNHDA and SQIVND (reference sequence). This CDR3 comprises 15 residues. Trimming cost V 7 bases and J 5 bases, with 20 bases left between them.

This rearrangement joins TRBV6-4 to TRBJ2-7; maybe TRBD2 (5 bases). Deletions cut 6 bases from V and 2 bases from J, with 23 bases between. CDR1 and CDR2 from the germline V gene are MRHNA and SNTAGT. The CDR3 loop spans 17 amino acids. CDR3 nucleotides: TGTGCCAGCAGGCCCCCCCTAGCAACCAATTCTCCCTACGAGCAGTACTTC. Its translation is CASRPPLATNSPYEQYF.

This CDR3 is CASSFFGTSGMDEQFF. CDR3 in DNA: TGCGCCAGCAGCTTTTTCGGGACTAGCGGTATGGATGAGCAGTTCTTC. The chain links TRBV5-1 to TRBJ2-1, with 11 bases matching TRBD2. From germline, CDR1 is SGHRS and CDR2 YFSETQ. With V trimmed by 2 bases and J by 8 bases, 9 bases remained unmatched. The CDR3 has 16 residues.

The chain links TRBV5-6 to TRBJ1-5; D remains unclear. The CDR3 totals 14 residues. With 4 bases removed from V and 4 bases from J, the gap between germline ends came to 12 bases. Per the germline V gene, CDR1 is SGHDT and CDR2 is YYEEEE. CDR3 DNA sequence: TGTGCCAGCAGCGAAAACGGTGAGAATCAGCCCCAGCATTTT. Translating it yields CASSENGENQPQHF.

V and J are TRBV6-4 and TRBJ2-2; D possibly corresponds to TRBD1 (6 bases). CDR1 MRHNA and CDR2 SNTAGT come from the germline V gene. V lost 4 bases to trimming and J lost 5 bases, with 8 bases between them. The CDR3 consists of 13 residues. CDR3 sequence (DNA): TGTGCCAGCAGTGGTACAGGGACCGGGGAGCTGTTTTTT. Its translation is CASSGTGTGELFF.